This T cell receptor (beta chain) was identified in a study of regulatory T cells in long-lasting Graves disease. CDR3 length: 15 residues. Per germline, CDR1 SGHTA and CDR2 FQGNSA. V shed 5 bases, J shed 0 bases, and the junction held 6 bases outside the gene matches. Assembly of TCR beta libraries relied on iRepertoire HTBI primers together with Arm-PCR of CDR3 regions. TCRdb itself ran the multiplex PCR reads through MiXCR, one entry per CDR3 protein. The repertoire includes about 220,000 distinct CDR3 sequences, about 19% of them detected once, and approximately 12% sits in the top ten. Indicated time point: newly diagnosed GD, antithyroid drugs for less than 3 months. Extracted RNA from PBMCs served as the source of the TCR library. The sample holds many counts of this clonotype. These same data were also listed under a study on T cells in Graves' hyperthyroidism and ophthalmopathy. That source reports: HTBI primers were the set used in a first-round RT-PCR of the TCR CDR3. Blood samples included most of the expanded thyroid clonotypes exceeding 0.001.

The sequences come from peripheral blood mononuclear cells (PBMCs), collected at new diagnosis, from a patient treated with antithyroid drugs. The rearrangement links TRBV7-2 to TRBJ2-7; 8 positions match TRBD1. The source of this sequence is a woman under 40 with Graves disease. The CDR3 sequence: CASSRKTGVSYEQYF. CDR3 DNA: TGTGCCAGCAGCAGAAAGACAGGGGTCTCCTACGAGCAGTACTTC.